This T cell receptor (beta chain) emerged from a study of identical twins. TCRdb redid the calling of the 5' RACE reads with MiXCR, one entry per CDR3 protein. The sample has a few hundred thousand distinct CDR3 sequences, 12% seen once; the top ten hold approximately 7.5%. CDR3 length: 14 residues. V lost 4 bases to trimming and J lost 0 bases, with 10 bases between them. In germline, CDR1 is KGHSY, CDR2 FQNENV. This clonotype came up a few times. The sample was also linked to a second study, of yellow fever vaccine responses in identical twins.

The TCR comes from a woman between 18 and 29 years old in good health. Sequenced material: CD8+ T cells sorted from blood. The V gene is TRBV16, the J gene TRBJ2-7, with no clear D. As DNA, the CDR3 is TGTGCCAGCAGCCGACGAGTAGACTCCTACGAGCAGTACTTC. Protein product: CASSRRVDSYEQYF.